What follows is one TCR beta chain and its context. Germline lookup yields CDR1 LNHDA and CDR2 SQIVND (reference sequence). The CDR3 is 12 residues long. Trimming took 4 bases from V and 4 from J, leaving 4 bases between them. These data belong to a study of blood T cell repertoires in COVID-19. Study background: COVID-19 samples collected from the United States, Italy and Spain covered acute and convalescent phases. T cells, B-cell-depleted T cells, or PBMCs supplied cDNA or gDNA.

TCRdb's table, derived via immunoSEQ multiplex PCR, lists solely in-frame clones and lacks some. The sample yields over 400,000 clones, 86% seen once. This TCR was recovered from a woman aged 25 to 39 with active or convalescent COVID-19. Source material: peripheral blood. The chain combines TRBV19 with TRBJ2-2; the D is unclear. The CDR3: CASSTVTGELFF. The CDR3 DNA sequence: TGTGCCAGTAGTACGGTCACCGGGGAGCTGTTTTTT.